Sequencing of this T cell receptor beta chain was carried out in a study of CXCR3-negative and CXCR3-positive naive CD8 T cells. Study-wide findings and caveats: The TRB CDR3s that CXCR3-positive naive cells carried were more hydrophobic than those of CXCR3-negative naive cells. Across naive subsets, surface CD5 expression was comparable, and TCR strength was inferred from properties of the TRB CDR3.

Subsets of CD8+ T cells were each sorted in triplicate at 270,000 or so cells apiece. Naive CD8+ T cells were CD45RO-CCR7+CD27+CD95-. The CDR3 is 15 amino acids. The germline CDR1 and CDR2 sequences are DFQATT and SNEGSKA (reference sequence). As to this clonotype: Its antigen is not known.

Preparation of TRB cDNA libraries relied on 5' RACE carrying UMI labels. TCRdb reworked the 5' RACE reads into one entry per CDR3 protein, no DNA. Recorded for this sample: tens of thousands of distinct CDR3 sequences. Sequencing used naive CXCR3+ CD8+ T cells from blood. Subset indicated: CD45RO-CCR7+CD27+CD95- naive CD8+ T cells expressing CXCR3 (TNR3+). The TCR was taken from a human donor in good health. Some clones in this sample may be carry-over from other donors' samples. The chain recombines TRBV20-1 with TRBJ2-1; as DNA is missing, the TRBD2 call by TCRdb cannot be tested. The CDR3 loop is CSARVGTSDINEQFF.